The T cell receptor (beta chain) under discussion was sequenced for a study of T cells expressing NK-cell markers. Study overall: One of eight sequenced donors was HCMV-seronegative; the other seven were seropositive.

TCRdb re-called the 5' RACE reads; one entry per CDR3 protein, DNA not given. The specimen's table records some 150,000 distinct CDR3 sequences. The CDR3 covers 15 residues. Looked up from germline, CDR1 is MNHEY and CDR2 is SVGAGI. The receptor comes from a young man in good health. Sequenced sample: blood T cells: a sorted CD56 or NKG2C T cell subset, CD4+ or CD8+ T cells, or bulk PBMC T cells (not recorded which). This sequence joins TRBV6-5 and TRBJ2-3; TCRdb's D gene call, TRBD2, goes unchecked for lack of DNA. This CDR3 is CASSYSASLTDTQYF.